This entry describes one T cell receptor (beta chain). The antigen is unknown. A second PCR of 7 to 11 cycles used a sample-barcoded 5' primer and a J-beta primer mix. From the 5' RACE reads, TCRdb called clonotypes with MiXCR, one entry per CDR3 protein. The data contain 1,100,000 or so distinct CDR3 sequences, under 55% of them seen just once; the ten biggest clones take up under 20%. This record belongs to a study of blood T cells in healthy people across ages. General study findings and limits: A roughly linear fall in TCR beta diversity per million T cells was seen with increasing age.

CDR1 SGHDN and CDR2 FVKESK come from the germline V gene. The CDR3 spans 17 residues. V lost 0 bases and J 0 bases, leaving 11 bases between the germline ends. Peripheral blood from each donor was collected in a volume of roughly 9.8 milliliters. In each sample, at least 7 million PBMCs were isolated. Sequenced: blood. The clonotype was recovered from a woman aged 55-69 years in good health. The gene calls are TRBV14 and TRBJ2-2, with D unclear. The CDR3 DNA reads TGTGCCAGCAGCCAAGATTGGGGTGGGTCGAACACCGGGGAGCTGTTTTTT. Its protein product is CASSQDWGGSNTGELFF.